One and the same sample provided the 4 T cell receptor beta chains below, sequenced in a study of PD-L1 blockade in urothelial cancer. The time point was: pretreatment peripheral blood. Libraries were prepared by immunoSEQ multiplex PCR; TCRdb keeps only in-frame clonotypes and omits some of them. Among around 50,000 clones, 82% were seen once, and the ten largest hold 1.5% to 2%. The material was PBMCs, obtained around atezolizumab (anti-PD-L1) treatment. The source is a man in his fifties with urothelial cancer.

This chain links TRBV19 with TRBJ1-2; 8 nucleotides agree with TRBD1. The junction had 8 bases not matched to a gene; V was cut back by 4 bases and J by 4 bases. Germline V gives CDR1 LNHDA, CDR2 SQIVND (reference sequence). The CDR3 sequence is 15 residues long. The CDR3 DNA reads TGTGCCAGTAGTAGGCCACAGGGGGAGGGCTATGGCTACACCTTC. Its protein is CASSRPQGEGYGYTF.

The chain carries TRBV19 and TRBJ1-2, with 8 bases matching TRBD1. V was clipped by 4 bases and J by 8 bases; unmatched bases: 9. The germline gives CDR1 LNHDA, CDR2 SQIVND (reference sequence). The CDR3 runs 14 residues. The CDR3 DNA follows: TGTGCCAGTAGTAACACAGGGGGGCGGATCGGCTACACCTTC. Its translation is CASSNTGGRIGYTF.

The chain is built from TRBV6-5 and TRBJ2-1; 9 bases align to TRBD2. Germline-derived CDR1 and CDR2 are MNHEY and SVGAGI. After removal of 3 bases from V and 10 bases from J, the junction contained 13 bases not matched to a gene. The CDR3 loop spans 16 amino acids. CDR3 sequence: CASSYPGRGGVGEQFF. The CDR3 DNA sequence: TGTGCCAGCAGTTATCCGGGGCGGGGGGGGGTCGGCGAGCAGTTCTTC.

The DNA for the CDR3 is TGTGCCAGTAGCCCCTTAGACGGGATCCGCTCCTATGGCTACACCTTC. It encodes CASSPLDGIRSYGYTF. The chain employs TRBV19 and TRBJ1-2; D not resolved. Trimming took 6 bases from V and 4 from J, leaving 21 bases between them. Germline V gives CDR1 LNHDA, CDR2 SQIVND (reference sequence). This CDR3 has 16 amino acids.